The rows below give T cell receptor beta chains drawn from one sample of a study of molecular identifiers for immune sequencing clone quantification. Via MiXCR, TCRdb re-called the PCR reads, giving one row per CDR3 protein. The table records about 640,000 distinct CDR3 sequences, 15% to 20% of them present only once. Sequences were obtained from naive CD8+ T cells from blood, with Jurkat cell RNA spiked in. The receptors were sampled from a human donor in good health. Some libraries in this study had Jurkat cell RNA spiked in. Each CDR3 is given with its conserved first and last residue. The D gene is left open where the match is weak. The listing skips clone size in some rows; elsewhere it reads once, few, many or a size class.

abundance: -; d_gene: TRBD2; j_gene: TRBJ2-7; v_gene: TRBV27; CDR3aa: CASSFQRDYEQYF; CDR3nt: TGTGCCAGCAGTTTCCAGCGGGACTACGAGCAGTACTTC
abundance: few; d_gene: TRBD2; j_gene: TRBJ2-1; v_gene: TRBV7-9; CDR3aa: CASSSPPSGPYNEQFF; CDR3nt: TGTGCCAGCAGCTCCCCGCCTAGCGGGCCCTACAATGAGCAGTTCTTC
abundance: many; d_gene: TRBD1; j_gene: TRBJ2-5; v_gene: TRBV11-2; CDR3aa: CASSPDQTGFGTQYF; CDR3nt: TGTGCCAGCAGCCCGGACCAGACAGGGTTTGGGACCCAGTACTTC
abundance: few; d_gene: -; j_gene: TRBJ2-3; v_gene: TRBV27; CDR3aa: CASRPAGPGGDTQYF; CDR3nt: TGTGCCAGCAGGCCAGCGGGACCAGGGGGAGATACGCAGTATTTT
abundance: few; d_gene: -; j_gene: TRBJ1-6; v_gene: TRBV27; CDR3aa: CASSRLNSPLHF; CDR3nt: TGTGCCAGCAGCCGGCTTAATTCACCCCTCCACTTT
abundance: many; d_gene: -; j_gene: TRBJ1-5; v_gene: TRBV7-9; CDR3aa: CASSPGFHSNQPQHF; CDR3nt: TGTGCCAGCAGCCCAGGGTTCCACAGCAATCAGCCCCAGCATTTT
abundance: many; d_gene: TRBD1; j_gene: TRBJ2-7; v_gene: TRBV27; CDR3aa: CASMEYRGALEQYF; CDR3nt: TGTGCCAGCATGGAGTACAGGGGGGCATTGGAGCAGTACTTC
abundance: -; d_gene: -; j_gene: TRBJ1-4; v_gene: TRBV6-5; CDR3aa: CASGPDVGREKLFF; CDR3nt: TGTGCCAGCGGTCCGGACGTAGGGAGGGAAAAACTGTTTTTT
abundance: many; d_gene: -; j_gene: TRBJ1-4; v_gene: TRBV27; CDR3aa: CASSLSWANEKLFF; CDR3nt: TGTGCCAGCAGTTTATCGTGGGCAAATGAAAAACTGTTTTTT
abundance: -; d_gene: -; j_gene: TRBJ2-5; v_gene: TRBV7-6; CDR3aa: CASSLDPTSPGESETQYF; CDR3nt: TGTGCCAGCAGCTTAGATCCCACTAGCCCAGGGGAGAGTGAGACCCAGTACTTC
abundance: many; d_gene: -; j_gene: TRBJ2-1; v_gene: TRBV6-5; CDR3aa: CASSTTNEQFF; CDR3nt: TGTGCCAGCAGTACCACCAATGAGCAGTTCTTC
abundance: many; d_gene: -; j_gene: TRBJ2-7; v_gene: TRBV30; CDR3aa: CAWSLVGGLEGEQYF; CDR3nt: TGTGCCTGGAGCCTAGTAGGAGGGCTGGAGGGAGAGCAGTACTTC
abundance: -; d_gene: -; j_gene: TRBJ1-1; v_gene: TRBV9; CDR3aa: CASSVREDTEASF; CDR3nt: TGTGCCAGCAGCGTTAGGGAAGACACTGAAGCTTCCTTT
abundance: many; d_gene: -; j_gene: TRBJ1-5; v_gene: TRBV4-1; CDR3aa: CASSQGVLGNQPQHF; CDR3nt: TGCGCCAGCAGCCAGGGGGTTTTGGGCAATCAGCCCCAGCATTTT
abundance: many; d_gene: -; j_gene: TRBJ2-7; v_gene: TRBV6-2/TRBV6-3; CDR3aa: CASSYHAVYEQYF; CDR3nt: TGTGCCAGCAGTTACCATGCCGTTTACGAGCAGTACTTC
abundance: many; d_gene: -; j_gene: TRBJ1-2; v_gene: TRBV5-4; CDR3aa: CASSSDWRGYGYTF; CDR3nt: TGTGCCAGCAGCTCGGACTGGAGAGGCTATGGCTACACCTTC
abundance: many; d_gene: -; j_gene: TRBJ1-2; v_gene: TRBV4-1; CDR3aa: CASSQDLYSNYGYTF; CDR3nt: TGCGCCAGCAGCCAAGATCTTTACAGTAACTATGGCTACACCTTC
abundance: -; d_gene: TRBD1; j_gene: TRBJ1-2; v_gene: TRBV9; CDR3aa: CASSPTGGGGPGYTF; CDR3nt: TGTGCCAGCAGCCCCACAGGGGGTGGGGGTCCTGGCTACACCTTC
abundance: -; d_gene: -; j_gene: TRBJ2-7; v_gene: TRBV5-4; CDR3aa: CASSSQGIPTTDEQYF; CDR3nt: TGTGCCAGCAGCTCCCAGGGAATTCCCACTACGGACGAGCAGTACTTC
abundance: -; d_gene: TRBD1; j_gene: TRBJ1-1; v_gene: TRBV9; CDR3aa: CASSVEDRDLEGAEAFF; CDR3nt: TGTGCCAGCAGCGTAGAGGACAGGGACCTTGAGGGGGCCGAAGCTTTCTTT
abundance: many; d_gene: -; j_gene: TRBJ1-6; v_gene: TRBV6-1; CDR3aa: CASSARSGVESYNSPLHF; CDR3nt: TGTGCCAGCAGCGCCCGATCGGGGGTTGAATCCTATAATTCACCCCTCCACTTT
abundance: -; d_gene: -; j_gene: TRBJ2-1; v_gene: TRBV12-3/TRBV12-4; CDR3aa: CASRQYSYNEQFF; CDR3nt: TGTGCCAGCAGACAATACTCCTACAATGAGCAGTTCTTC